This T cell receptor beta chain emerged from a study of OX40 agonist ivuxolimab in advanced cancers. Study information: An agonistic anti-OX40 (CD134) antibody, ivuxolimab, was used to treat the patients. Patients enrolled in dose escalation were diagnosed with hepatocellular carcinoma, melanoma, renal cell or head and neck cancer.

Clones were read by immunoSEQ multiplex PCR, and TCRdb kept only the in-frame ones, dropping some. The table includes about 98,000 clones, more than 85% detected once. A remark on this clone: Its specificity is not known.

Points from the study as a whole: Antigen specificity was not determined for the expanded peripheral T cells.

There are 14 residues in the CDR3. The germline V gene encodes CDR1 SNHLY and CDR2 FYNNEI. V was shortened by 5 bases and J by 7 bases, with 17 bases between the two germline ends. This specimen was CD4+ or CD8+ T cells sorted from blood, taken in a trial of the OX40 agonist ivuxolimab. The chain carries TRBV2 and TRBJ1-1; D is possibly TRBD1 (5 bases). This sequence was found in an adult with an advanced solid tumor such as melanoma, head and neck, liver or kidney cancer. The CDR3 spells CASSSTEGRYEAFF. The CDR3 DNA reads as TGTGCCAGCAGTTCAACTGAGGGACGGTATGAAGCTTTCTTT.